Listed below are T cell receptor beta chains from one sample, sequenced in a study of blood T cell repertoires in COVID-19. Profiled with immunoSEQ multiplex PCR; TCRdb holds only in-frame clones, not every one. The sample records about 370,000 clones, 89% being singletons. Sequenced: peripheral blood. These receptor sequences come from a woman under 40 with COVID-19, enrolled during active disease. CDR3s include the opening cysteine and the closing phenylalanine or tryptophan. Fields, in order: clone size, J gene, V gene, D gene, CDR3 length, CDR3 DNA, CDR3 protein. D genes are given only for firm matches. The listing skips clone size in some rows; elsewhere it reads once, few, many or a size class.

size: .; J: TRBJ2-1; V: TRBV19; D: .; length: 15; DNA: TGTGCCAGTAGTCCGCGGGGGACACCTTACAATGAGCAGTTCTTC; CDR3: CASSPRGTPYNEQFF
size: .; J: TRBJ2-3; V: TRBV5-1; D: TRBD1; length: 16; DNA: TGCGCCAGCAGCCCTCCGGGACAGGGGTTCATAGATACGCAGTATTTT; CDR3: CASSPPGQGFIDTQYF
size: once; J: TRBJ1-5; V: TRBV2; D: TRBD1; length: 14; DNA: TGTGCCAGCAGGAAGGGACAGCCCAATCAGCCCCAGCATTTT; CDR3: CASRKGQPNQPQHF
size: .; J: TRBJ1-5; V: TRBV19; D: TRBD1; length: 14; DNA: TGTGCCACCCAGTACGACAGGGGTGGGCAGCCCCAGCATTTT; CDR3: CATQYDRGGQPQHF
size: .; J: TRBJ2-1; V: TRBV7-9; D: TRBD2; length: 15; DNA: TGTGCCAGCAGCCCGACAGGGACTAGCAGCAATGAGCAGTTCTTC; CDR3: CASSPTGTSSNEQFF
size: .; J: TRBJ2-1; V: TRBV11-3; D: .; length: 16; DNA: TGTGCCAGCAGCCCCACGGCAGGGTACCCCTACAATGAGCAGTTCTTC; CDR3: CASSPTAGYPYNEQFF
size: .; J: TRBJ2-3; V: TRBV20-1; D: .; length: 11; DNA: TGCAGTGCAAGGAGTCCAGATACGCAGTATTTT; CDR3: CSARSPDTQYF
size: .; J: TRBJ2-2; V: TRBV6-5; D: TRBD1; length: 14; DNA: TGTGCCAGCAGGACCCGACAGGGGACCGGGGAGCTGTTTTTT; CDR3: CASRTRQGTGELFF
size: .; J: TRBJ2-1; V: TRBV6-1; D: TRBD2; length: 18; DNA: TGTGCCAGCAGTGAAGCAATTTTGTTACTAGCGGGACGGCTTGAGCAGTTCTTC; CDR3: CASSEAILLLAGRLEQFF
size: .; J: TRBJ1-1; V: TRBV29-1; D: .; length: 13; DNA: TGCAGCGTGCGGAAGGGAGGGAACACTGAAGCTTTCTTT; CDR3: CSVRKGGNTEAFF
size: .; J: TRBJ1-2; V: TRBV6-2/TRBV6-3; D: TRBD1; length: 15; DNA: TGTGCCAGCAGCCTAACCCCGGGACAGCACTATGGCTACACCTTC; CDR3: CASSLTPGQHYGYTF
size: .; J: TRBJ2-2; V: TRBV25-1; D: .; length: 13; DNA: TGTGCCAGCAGTGAACGAGCTACCGGGGAGCTGTTTTTT; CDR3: CASSERATGELFF
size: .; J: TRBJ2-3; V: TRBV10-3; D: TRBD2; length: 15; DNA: TGTGCCATCAGTGCGGGACTAGCGGGAAGAGATACGCAGTATTTT; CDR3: CAISAGLAGRDTQYF
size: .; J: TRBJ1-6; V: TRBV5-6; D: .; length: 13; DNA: TGTGCCAGCAGCTTGGGTAATAATTCACCCCTCCACTTT; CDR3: CASSLGNNSPLHF
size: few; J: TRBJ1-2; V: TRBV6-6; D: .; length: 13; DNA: TGTGCCAGCAGCACAGAGAACAGGGTTGGCTACACCTTC; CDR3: CASSTENRVGYTF
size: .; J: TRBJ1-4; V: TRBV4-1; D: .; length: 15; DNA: TGCGCCAGCAGCCAAGGTGGCCAGGGAGGTGAAAAACTGTTTTTT; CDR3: CASSQGGQGGEKLFF
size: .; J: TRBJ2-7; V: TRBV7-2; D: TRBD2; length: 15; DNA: TGTGCCAGCAGCTTCCTAGCGGATACCGACTACGAGCAGTACTTC; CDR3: CASSFLADTDYEQYF
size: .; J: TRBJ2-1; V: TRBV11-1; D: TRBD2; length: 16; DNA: TGTGCCAGCAGAGGGACTAGCGGGGTGTTTTACAATGAGCAGTTCTTC; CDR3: CASRGTSGVFYNEQFF
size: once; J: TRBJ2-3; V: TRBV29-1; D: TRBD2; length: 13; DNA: TGCAGCGTTCGGGGGGGTAGCACAGATACGCAGTATTTT; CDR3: CSVRGGSTDTQYF
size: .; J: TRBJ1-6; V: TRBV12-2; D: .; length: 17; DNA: TGTGCAAGTCGCTTAGCCACCGGGGGGGCGAATAATTCACCCCTCCACTTT; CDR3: CASRLATGGANNSPLHF
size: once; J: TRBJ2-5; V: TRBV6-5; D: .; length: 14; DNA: TGTGCCAGCAGTTACTCGCAGGGTCGGGAGACCCAGTACTTC; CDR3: CASSYSQGRETQYF
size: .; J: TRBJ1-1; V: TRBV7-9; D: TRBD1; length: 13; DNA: TGTGCCAGCAGCGGGACAGGAGGGACTGAAGCTTTCTTT; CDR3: CASSGTGGTEAFF
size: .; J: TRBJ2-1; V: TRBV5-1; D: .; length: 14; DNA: TGCGCCAGCAGCTTATACGAGAGACAAAATGAGCAGTTCTTC; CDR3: CASSLYERQNEQFF
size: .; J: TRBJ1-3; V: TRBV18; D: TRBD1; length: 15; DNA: TGTGCCAGCTCACCTTCGGGACAGGGGGGAAACACCATATATTTT; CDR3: CASSPSGQGGNTIYF
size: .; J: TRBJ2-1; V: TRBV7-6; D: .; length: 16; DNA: TGTGCCAGCAGCTTAGAGTCCGGGAACTCCTACAATGAGCAGTTCTTC; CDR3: CASSLESGNSYNEQFF
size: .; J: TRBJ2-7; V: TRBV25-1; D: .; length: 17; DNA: TGTGCCAGCAGTCCCAATTGGGGGGGGGCACCCCCCTACGAGCAGTACTTC; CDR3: CASSPNWGGAPPYEQYF
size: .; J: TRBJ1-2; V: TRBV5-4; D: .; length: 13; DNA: TGTGCCAGCAGCTCCCGTGCCAGGGATGGCTACACCTTC; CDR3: CASSSRARDGYTF
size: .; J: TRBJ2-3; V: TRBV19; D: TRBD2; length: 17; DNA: TGTGCCAGTAGTATAGGAGGAGCTAGCGGCCCCACAGATACGCAGTATTTT; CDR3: CASSIGGASGPTDTQYF